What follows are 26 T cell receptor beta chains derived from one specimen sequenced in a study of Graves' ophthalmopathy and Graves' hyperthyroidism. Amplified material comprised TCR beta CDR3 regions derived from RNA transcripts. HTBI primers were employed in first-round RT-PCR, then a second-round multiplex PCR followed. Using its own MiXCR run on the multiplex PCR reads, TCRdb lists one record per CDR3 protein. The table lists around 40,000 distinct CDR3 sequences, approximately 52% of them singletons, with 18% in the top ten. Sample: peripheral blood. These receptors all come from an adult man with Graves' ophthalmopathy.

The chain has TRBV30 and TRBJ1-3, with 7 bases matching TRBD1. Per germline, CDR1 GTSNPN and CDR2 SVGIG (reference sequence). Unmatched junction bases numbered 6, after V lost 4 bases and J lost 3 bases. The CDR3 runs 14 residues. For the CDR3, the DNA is TGTGCCTGGAAGCTCGGACAGGTTGGAAACACCATATATTTT. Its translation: CAWKLGQVGNTIYF.

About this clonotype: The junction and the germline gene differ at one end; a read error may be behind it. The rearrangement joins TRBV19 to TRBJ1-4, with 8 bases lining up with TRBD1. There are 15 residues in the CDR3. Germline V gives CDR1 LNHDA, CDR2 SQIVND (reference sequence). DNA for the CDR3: TGTGCCAGTAGTAGTACAGGACAGGGATTTGAAAAGCTGTTTTTT. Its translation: CASSSTGQGFEKLFF.

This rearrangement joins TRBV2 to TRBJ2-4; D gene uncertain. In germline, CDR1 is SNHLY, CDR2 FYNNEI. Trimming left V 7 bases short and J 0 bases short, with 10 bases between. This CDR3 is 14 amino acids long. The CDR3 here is CASIREVAKNIQYF. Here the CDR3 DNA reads TGTGCCAGCATTAGAGAAGTAGCCAAAAACATTCAGTACTTC. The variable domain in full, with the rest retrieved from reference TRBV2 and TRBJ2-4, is EPEVTQTPSHQVTQMGQEVILRCVPISNHLYFYWYRQILGQKVEFLVSFYNNEISEKSEIFDDQFSVERPDGSNFTLKIRSTKLEDSAMYFCASIREVAKNIQYFGAGTRLSVL.

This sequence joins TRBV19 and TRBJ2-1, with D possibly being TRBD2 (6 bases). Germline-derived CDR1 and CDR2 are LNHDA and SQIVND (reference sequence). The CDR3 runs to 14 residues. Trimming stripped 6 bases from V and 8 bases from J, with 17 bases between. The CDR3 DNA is TGTGCCAGTAGCACACCGGGAGAGGGCGATGAGCAGTTCTTC. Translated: CASSTPGEGDEQFF.

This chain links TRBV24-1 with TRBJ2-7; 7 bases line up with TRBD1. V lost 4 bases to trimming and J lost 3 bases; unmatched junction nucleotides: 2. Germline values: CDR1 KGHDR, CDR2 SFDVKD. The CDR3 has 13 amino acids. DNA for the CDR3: TGTGCCACCAGTGACTGGACAGGCTACGAGCAGTACGTC. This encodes CATSDWTGYEQYV.

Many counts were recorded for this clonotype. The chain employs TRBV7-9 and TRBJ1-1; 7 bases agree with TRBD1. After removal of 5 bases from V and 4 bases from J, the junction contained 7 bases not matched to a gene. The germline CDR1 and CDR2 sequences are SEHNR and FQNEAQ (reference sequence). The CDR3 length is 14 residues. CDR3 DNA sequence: TGTGCCAGCAGCCCCAACACAGGGGTCACTGAAGCTTTCTTT. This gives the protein CASSPNTGVTEAFF.

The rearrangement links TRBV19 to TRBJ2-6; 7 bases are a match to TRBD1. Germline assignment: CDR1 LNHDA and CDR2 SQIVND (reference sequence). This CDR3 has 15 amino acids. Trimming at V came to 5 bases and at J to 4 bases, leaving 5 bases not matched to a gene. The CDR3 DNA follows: TGTGCCAGTAGTGTAACAGGGGTCGGGGCCAACGTCCTGACTTTC. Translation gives CASSVTGVGANVLTF.

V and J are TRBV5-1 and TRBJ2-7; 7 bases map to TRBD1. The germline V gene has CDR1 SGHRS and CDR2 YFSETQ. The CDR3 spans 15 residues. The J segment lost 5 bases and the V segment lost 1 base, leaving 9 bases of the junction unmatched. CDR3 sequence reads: CASSLFGRGIDEQYV. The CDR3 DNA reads TGCGCCAGCAGCTTGTTCGGCAGGGGGATCGACGAGCAGTACGTC.

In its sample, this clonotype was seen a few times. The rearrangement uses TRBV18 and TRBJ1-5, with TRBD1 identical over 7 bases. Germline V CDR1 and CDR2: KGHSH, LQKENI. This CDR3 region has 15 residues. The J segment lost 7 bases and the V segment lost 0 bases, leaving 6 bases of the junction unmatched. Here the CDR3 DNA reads TGTGCCAGCTCACCACCGGGACAGAGTTCACAGCCCCAGCATTTT. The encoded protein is CASSPPGQSSQPQHF.

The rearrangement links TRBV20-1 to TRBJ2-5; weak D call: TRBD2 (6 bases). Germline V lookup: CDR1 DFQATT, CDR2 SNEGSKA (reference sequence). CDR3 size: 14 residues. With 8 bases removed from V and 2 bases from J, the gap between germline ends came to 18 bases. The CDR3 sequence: CSTLLAGRQETQYF. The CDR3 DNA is TGCAGTACTTTACTTGCGGGGAGACAAGAGACCCAGTACTTC.

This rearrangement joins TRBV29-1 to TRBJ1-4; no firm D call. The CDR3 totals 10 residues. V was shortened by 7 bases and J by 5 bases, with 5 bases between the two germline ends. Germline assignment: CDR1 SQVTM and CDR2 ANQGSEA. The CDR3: CSAKNEKLFF. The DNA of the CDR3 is TGCAGCGCCAAGAATGAAAAACTGTTTTTT.

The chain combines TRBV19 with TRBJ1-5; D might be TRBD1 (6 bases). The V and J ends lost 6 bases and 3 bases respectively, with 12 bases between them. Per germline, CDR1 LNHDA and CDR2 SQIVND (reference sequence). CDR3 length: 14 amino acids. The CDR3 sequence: CASSPDRSNQPQHF. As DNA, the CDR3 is TGTGCCAGTAGCCCCGACAGGTCCAATCAGCCCCAGCATTTT.

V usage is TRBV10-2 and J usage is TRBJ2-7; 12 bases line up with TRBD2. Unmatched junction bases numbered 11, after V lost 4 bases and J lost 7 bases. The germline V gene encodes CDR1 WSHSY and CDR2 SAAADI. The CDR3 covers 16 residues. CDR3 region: CASSVGLAGGPEEQYV. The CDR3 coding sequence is TGCGCCAGCAGTGTAGGTCTAGCGGGGGGGCCTGAAGAGCAGTACGTC.

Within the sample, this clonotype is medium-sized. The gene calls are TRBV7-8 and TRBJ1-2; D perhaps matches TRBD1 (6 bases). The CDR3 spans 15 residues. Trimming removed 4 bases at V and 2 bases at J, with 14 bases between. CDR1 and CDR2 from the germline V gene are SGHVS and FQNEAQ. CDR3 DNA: TGTGCCAGCAGCTCACAGAGAGGACAGAACTATGGCTACACCTTC. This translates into CASSSQRGQNYGYTF.

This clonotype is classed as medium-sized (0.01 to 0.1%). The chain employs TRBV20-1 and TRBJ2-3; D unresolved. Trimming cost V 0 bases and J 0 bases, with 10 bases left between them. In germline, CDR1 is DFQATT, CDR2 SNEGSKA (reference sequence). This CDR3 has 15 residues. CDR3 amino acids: CSARDVGQSTDTQYF. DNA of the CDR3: TGCAGTGCTAGAGATGTCGGCCAAAGCACAGATACGCAGTATTTT.

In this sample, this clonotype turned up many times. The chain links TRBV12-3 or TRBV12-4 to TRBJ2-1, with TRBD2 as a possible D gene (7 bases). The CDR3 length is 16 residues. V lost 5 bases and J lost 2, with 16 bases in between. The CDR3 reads CASSPSGRGAYNEQFF. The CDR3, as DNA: TGTGCCAGCAGTCCCTCGGGGAGGGGGGCCTACAATGAGCAGTTCTTC.

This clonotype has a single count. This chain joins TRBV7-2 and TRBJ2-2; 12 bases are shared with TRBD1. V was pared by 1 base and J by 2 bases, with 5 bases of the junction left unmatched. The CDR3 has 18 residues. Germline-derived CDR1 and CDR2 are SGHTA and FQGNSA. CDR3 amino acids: CASSLVPGQGANTGELFF. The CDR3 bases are TGTGCCAGCAGCTTAGTGCCGGGACAGGGGGCTAACACCGGGGAGCTGTTTTTT.

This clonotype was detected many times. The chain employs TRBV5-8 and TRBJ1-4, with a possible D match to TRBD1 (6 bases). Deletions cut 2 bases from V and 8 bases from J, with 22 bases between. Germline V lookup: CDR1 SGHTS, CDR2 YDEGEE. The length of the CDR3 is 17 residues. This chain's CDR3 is CASSFGTRTNPKEKLFF. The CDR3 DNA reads TGTGCCAGCAGCTTTGGGACAAGAACAAACCCGAAAGAAAAACTGTTTTTT.

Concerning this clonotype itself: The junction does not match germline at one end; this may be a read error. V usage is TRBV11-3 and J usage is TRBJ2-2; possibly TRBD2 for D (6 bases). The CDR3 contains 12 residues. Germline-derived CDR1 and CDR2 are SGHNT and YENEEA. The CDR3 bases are TGTGCCAGCAGCTTAGGGGCTCGGGAGCCGTTTTTC. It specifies CASSLGAREPFF.

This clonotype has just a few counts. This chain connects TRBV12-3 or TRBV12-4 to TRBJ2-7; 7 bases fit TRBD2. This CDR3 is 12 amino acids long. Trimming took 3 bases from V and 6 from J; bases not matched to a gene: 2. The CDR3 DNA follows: TGTGCCAGCAGTTTGGGGGGGAGCGAGCAGTACTTC. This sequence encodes CASSLGGSEQYF.

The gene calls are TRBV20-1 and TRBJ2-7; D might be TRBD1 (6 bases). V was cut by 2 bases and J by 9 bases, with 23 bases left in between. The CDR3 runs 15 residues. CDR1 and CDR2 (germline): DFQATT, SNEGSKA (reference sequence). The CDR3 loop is CSARQPDRYTDTQYV. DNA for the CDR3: TGCAGTGCTAGACAGCCGGACAGATACACAGATACGCAGTACGTC.

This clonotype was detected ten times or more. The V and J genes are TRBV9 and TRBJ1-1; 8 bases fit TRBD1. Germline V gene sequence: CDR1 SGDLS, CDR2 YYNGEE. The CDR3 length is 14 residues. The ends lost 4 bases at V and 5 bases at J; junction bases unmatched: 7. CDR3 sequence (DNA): TGTGCCAGCAGCCCAGGACAGGGTGGGACTGAAGCTTTCTTT. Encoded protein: CASSPGQGGTEAFF.

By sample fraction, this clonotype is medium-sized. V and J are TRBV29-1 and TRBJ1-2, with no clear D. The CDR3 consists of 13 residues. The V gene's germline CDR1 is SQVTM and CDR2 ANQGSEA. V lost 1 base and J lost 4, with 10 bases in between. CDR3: CSVEGGWGYGYTF. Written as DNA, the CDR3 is TGCAGCGTTGAAGGCGGTTGGGGCTATGGCTACACCTTC.

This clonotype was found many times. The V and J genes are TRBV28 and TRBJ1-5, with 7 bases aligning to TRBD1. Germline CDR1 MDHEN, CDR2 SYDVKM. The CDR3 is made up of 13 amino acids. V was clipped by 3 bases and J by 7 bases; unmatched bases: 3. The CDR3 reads CASSFRGRQPQHF. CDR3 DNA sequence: TGTGCCAGCAGTTTCAGGGGGAGACAGCCCCAGCATTTT. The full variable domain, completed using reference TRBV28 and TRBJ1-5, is DVKVTQSSRYLVKRTGEKVFLECVQDMDHENMFWYRQDPGLGLRLIYFSYDVKMKEKGDIPEGYSVSREKKERFSLILESASTNQTSMYLCASSFRGRQPQHFGDGTRLSIL.

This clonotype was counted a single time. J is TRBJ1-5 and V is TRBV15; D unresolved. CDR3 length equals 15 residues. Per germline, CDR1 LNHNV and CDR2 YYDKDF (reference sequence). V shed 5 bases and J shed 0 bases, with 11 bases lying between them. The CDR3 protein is CATSLRVHSNQPQHF. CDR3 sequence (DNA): TGTGCCACCAGCCTTCGGGTCCATAGCAATCAGCCCCAGCATTTT.

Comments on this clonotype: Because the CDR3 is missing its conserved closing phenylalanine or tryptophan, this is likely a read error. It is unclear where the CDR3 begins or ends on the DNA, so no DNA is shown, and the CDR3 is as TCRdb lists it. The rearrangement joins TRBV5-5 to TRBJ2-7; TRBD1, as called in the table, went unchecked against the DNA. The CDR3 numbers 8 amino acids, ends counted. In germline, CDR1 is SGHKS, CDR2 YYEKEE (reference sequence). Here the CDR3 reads CASSRTVG.